The rows below give T cell receptor beta chains drawn from one sample of a study of blood T cells in healthy people across ages. TCRdb processed the 5' RACE reads anew with MiXCR; each CDR3 protein has one entry. The top ten clones hold over 2% of a sample with 2 million or so distinct CDR3 sequences, about 49% of them seen once. The sequencing input was blood. These receptors originate from a woman in her thirties or forties in good health. CDR3s include the opening cysteine and the closing phenylalanine or tryptophan. Fields, in order: clone size, J gene, D gene, V gene, CDR3 DNA, CDR3 protein. D genes are given only for firm matches. Expanded clones are given a class, and other clones once, few, many or no size at all.

clone_size: .; j_call: TRBJ2-7; d_call: TRBD1; v_call: TRBV6-2/TRBV6-3; cdr3_nt: TGTGCCAGCAGTCGACGCCGGGACAGTTCCTACGAGCAGTACTTC; cdr3_aa: CASSRRRDSSYEQYF
clone_size: .; j_call: TRBJ2-7; d_call: .; v_call: TRBV5-8; cdr3_nt: TGTGCCAGCAGCTTGGGGACAGTCAGGCCCTACGAGCAGTACTTC; cdr3_aa: CASSLGTVRPYEQYF
clone_size: .; j_call: TRBJ1-2; d_call: .; v_call: TRBV29-1; cdr3_nt: TGCAGCGTTGGACCGATGTCCTATGGCTACACCTTC; cdr3_aa: CSVGPMSYGYTF
clone_size: .; j_call: TRBJ1-5; d_call: .; v_call: TRBV27; cdr3_nt: TGTGCCAGCAGTTTATCAACAGGACGCAATCAGCCCCAGCATTTT; cdr3_aa: CASSLSTGRNQPQHF
clone_size: few; j_call: TRBJ2-7; d_call: TRBD2; v_call: TRBV27; cdr3_nt: TGTGCCAGCAGTCCCCAACCCACTAGCGGGGGCTACGAGCAGTACTTC; cdr3_aa: CASSPQPTSGGYEQYF
clone_size: .; j_call: TRBJ1-5; d_call: .; v_call: TRBV19; cdr3_nt: TGTGCCAGTAGTATTTTTTCCCGAGGGGGGCTCCTTAATCAGCCCCAGCATTTT; cdr3_aa: CASSIFSRGGLLNQPQHF
clone_size: few; j_call: TRBJ2-3; d_call: .; v_call: TRBV20-1; cdr3_nt: TGCAGTGCAGACTCAGGGGTGGATACGCAGTATTTT; cdr3_aa: CSADSGVDTQYF
clone_size: few; j_call: TRBJ2-1; d_call: .; v_call: TRBV27; cdr3_nt: TGTGCCAGCAGTTCGGTTAGCGAGGGTGAGCAGTTCTTC; cdr3_aa: CASSSVSEGEQFF
clone_size: .; j_call: TRBJ1-4; d_call: .; v_call: TRBV7-9; cdr3_nt: TGTGCCAGCAGCTTAATCACCCCAGAAAAACTGTTTTTT; cdr3_aa: CASSLITPEKLFF
clone_size: .; j_call: TRBJ2-5; d_call: TRBD2; v_call: TRBV28; cdr3_nt: TGTGCCAGTATGCGCGCGGGGGGGATGAAAGAGACCCAGTACTTC; cdr3_aa: CASMRAGGMKETQYF
clone_size: .; j_call: TRBJ1-5; d_call: TRBD1; v_call: TRBV10-3; cdr3_nt: TGTGCCATCAGTACAGGGGGAGACAATCAGCCCCAGCATTTT; cdr3_aa: CAISTGGDNQPQHF
clone_size: .; j_call: TRBJ2-3; d_call: TRBD2; v_call: TRBV4-1; cdr3_nt: TGCGCCAGCAGCCATTCTAACTCCCTAGCGGGGGGGCCGATCACAGATACGCAGTATTTT; cdr3_aa: CASSHSNSLAGGPITDTQYF
clone_size: .; j_call: TRBJ2-3; d_call: .; v_call: TRBV7-2; cdr3_nt: TGTGCCAGCAGCTTAAGTTCGTCAGCTAGCACAGATACGCAGTATTTT; cdr3_aa: CASSLSSSASTDTQYF
clone_size: .; j_call: TRBJ2-7; d_call: .; v_call: TRBV29-1; cdr3_nt: TGCAGCGTTGTCCAGTTGGTTAATGAGCAGTACTTC; cdr3_aa: CSVVQLVNEQYF
clone_size: few; j_call: TRBJ1-2; d_call: TRBD1; v_call: TRBV25-1; cdr3_nt: TGTGCCAGCAGTAAAACAGGGGTGCCCATTCATGGCTACACCTTC; cdr3_aa: CASSKTGVPIHGYTF
clone_size: few; j_call: TRBJ2-7; d_call: TRBD1; v_call: TRBV4-2; cdr3_nt: TGTGCCAGCAGCCAAGATTCCGGGACAGGCACCTACGAGCAGTACTTC; cdr3_aa: CASSQDSGTGTYEQYF
clone_size: .; j_call: TRBJ2-2; d_call: .; v_call: TRBV28; cdr3_nt: TGTGCCAGCAGGGGCCAGAAACAGGGCCACACCGGGGAGCTGTTTTTT; cdr3_aa: CASRGQKQGHTGELFF
clone_size: .; j_call: TRBJ1-4; d_call: .; v_call: TRBV27; cdr3_nt: TGTGCCAGCAGGGGGCTCGGGGATGAGAAACTGTTTTTT; cdr3_aa: CASRGLGDEKLFF
clone_size: few; j_call: TRBJ1-2; d_call: TRBD1; v_call: TRBV4-2; cdr3_nt: TGTGCCAGCAGCCCCGGACAGGGGACAGACTATGGCTACACCTTC; cdr3_aa: CASSPGQGTDYGYTF
clone_size: .; j_call: TRBJ2-1; d_call: .; v_call: TRBV28; cdr3_nt: TGTGCCAGCAGAACCGACAGGAGACTCTACAATGAGCAGTTCTTC; cdr3_aa: CASRTDRRLYNEQFF
clone_size: .; j_call: TRBJ1-2; d_call: .; v_call: TRBV5-6; cdr3_nt: TGTGCCAGCAGCTTGGAGGTCAGGGGCGTGCGTGGCTACACCTTC; cdr3_aa: CASSLEVRGVRGYTF
clone_size: .; j_call: TRBJ2-3; d_call: TRBD1; v_call: TRBV2; cdr3_nt: TGTGCCAGCAACTCTCCAGCCGGGACAGGGAACACAGATACGCAGTATTTT; cdr3_aa: CASNSPAGTGNTDTQYF
clone_size: .; j_call: TRBJ1-2; d_call: .; v_call: TRBV7-8; cdr3_nt: TGTGCCAGCAGCCTAACCGCCGGGGGATATAACTATGGCTACACCTTC; cdr3_aa: CASSLTAGGYNYGYTF
clone_size: .; j_call: TRBJ2-7; d_call: .; v_call: TRBV10-3; cdr3_nt: TGTGCCATCGGCGACAGTGTTTCCTACGAGCAGTACTTC; cdr3_aa: CAIGDSVSYEQYF
clone_size: .; j_call: TRBJ2-3; d_call: .; v_call: TRBV19; cdr3_nt: TGTGCCAGTAGTACGAGCAAAGTTAGCACAGATACGCAGTATTTT; cdr3_aa: CASSTSKVSTDTQYF
clone_size: .; j_call: TRBJ1-4; d_call: .; v_call: TRBV7-2; cdr3_nt: TGTGCCAGCAGCTCAAGGGAATATAATGAAAAACTGTTTTTT; cdr3_aa: CASSSREYNEKLFF
clone_size: .; j_call: TRBJ2-5; d_call: .; v_call: TRBV4-2; cdr3_nt: TGTGCCAGCAGCCCCGTCCCCTCGGCGGGGTCTCAAGAGACCCAGTACTTC; cdr3_aa: CASSPVPSAGSQETQYF
clone_size: few; j_call: TRBJ2-3; d_call: TRBD1; v_call: TRBV7-9; cdr3_nt: TGTGCCAGCAGCTTACGACCCGGGACAGCTAGCACAGATACGCAGTATTTT; cdr3_aa: CASSLRPGTASTDTQYF